These T cell receptor beta chains were read from a single sample in a study of T cell changes during pregnancy in multiple sclerosis. TCRdb's copy holds only in-frame clones and misses some; the assay was immunoSEQ multiplex PCR. The sample contains some 74,000 clones, around nine tenths of which appear only once. Sequences were derived from peripheral blood, sampled after pregnancy. Receptors were obtained from a female donor in good health, enrolled as a control in a pregnancy study. Each CDR3 is given with its conserved first and last residue. D genes are given only for firm matches. Some rows have no size entry. The others give once, few or many, or a class for an expanded clone.

abundance: NA; j_gene: TRBJ2-7; v_gene: TRBV28; d_gene: NA; CDR3aa: CASRTTGPYEQYF; CDR3nt: TGTGCCAGCAGAACTACAGGGCCCTACGAGCAGTACTTC
abundance: NA; j_gene: TRBJ1-1; v_gene: TRBV19; d_gene: TRBD1; CDR3aa: CASKTEDRGHLNTEAFF; CDR3nt: TGTGCCAGTAAAACCGAGGACAGGGGGCATTTGAACACTGAAGCTTTCTTT
abundance: NA; j_gene: TRBJ1-1; v_gene: TRBV28; d_gene: TRBD1; CDR3aa: CASSLGTGKLEAFF; CDR3nt: TGTGCCAGCAGTTTAGGGACAGGGAAGTTAGAAGCTTTCTTT
abundance: NA; j_gene: TRBJ1-2; v_gene: TRBV6-6; d_gene: NA; CDR3aa: CASSYSKGNYGYTF; CDR3nt: TGTGCCAGCAGTTACTCGAAGGGGAACTATGGCTACACCTTC
abundance: once; j_gene: TRBJ2-5; v_gene: TRBV28; d_gene: NA; CDR3aa: CASSVLGAGSAQETQYF; CDR3nt: TGTGCCAGCAGCGTCCTTGGGGCGGGGAGTGCCCAAGAGACCCAGTACTTC
abundance: NA; j_gene: TRBJ2-7; v_gene: TRBV11-2; d_gene: NA; CDR3aa: CASSPPWTVTYEQYF; CDR3nt: TGTGCCAGCAGCCCCCCCTGGACAGTAACTTACGAGCAGTACTTC
abundance: NA; j_gene: TRBJ1-2; v_gene: TRBV19; d_gene: NA; CDR3aa: CASSTRQINYGYTF; CDR3nt: TGTGCCAGTAGTACACGACAAATTAACTATGGCTACACCTTC
abundance: once; j_gene: TRBJ2-7; v_gene: TRBV28; d_gene: NA; CDR3aa: CASSLSGLSYEQYF; CDR3nt: TGTGCCAGCAGCCTTAGCGGCCTCTCCTACGAGCAGTACTTC
abundance: NA; j_gene: TRBJ2-3; v_gene: TRBV4-1; d_gene: TRBD2; CDR3aa: CASSRGLAGGRPTDTQYF; CDR3nt: TGCGCCAGCAGCCGAGGACTAGCGGGGGGGCGCCCCACAGATACGCAGTATTTT
abundance: NA; j_gene: TRBJ2-4; v_gene: TRBV6-1; d_gene: NA; CDR3aa: CASKSGIQYF; CDR3nt: TGTGCCAGCAAGTCCGGCATTCAGTACTTC
abundance: NA; j_gene: TRBJ1-1; v_gene: TRBV4-1; d_gene: NA; CDR3aa: CASSQGAGGGEAFF; CDR3nt: TGCGCCAGCAGCCAAGGTGCGGGGGGTGGTGAAGCTTTCTTT
abundance: NA; j_gene: TRBJ1-1; v_gene: TRBV7-2; d_gene: NA; CDR3aa: CASSPGQNTEAFF; CDR3nt: TGTGCCAGCAGCCCGGGACAGAACACTGAAGCTTTCTTT
abundance: NA; j_gene: TRBJ1-1; v_gene: TRBV9; d_gene: NA; CDR3aa: CASSGDGEAEAFF; CDR3nt: TGTGCCAGCAGCGGGGACGGGGAGGCTGAAGCTTTCTTT
abundance: NA; j_gene: TRBJ2-3; v_gene: TRBV7-2; d_gene: NA; CDR3aa: CASSLAAVTDTQYF; CDR3nt: TGTGCCAGCAGCTTAGCGGCTGTAACAGATACGCAGTATTTT
abundance: NA; j_gene: TRBJ2-3; v_gene: TRBV5-1; d_gene: TRBD1; CDR3aa: CASSSNLNGQGKDF; CDR3nt: TGCGCCAGCAGCTCGAACCTTAATGGACAGGGTAAGGATTTT
abundance: NA; j_gene: TRBJ2-1; v_gene: TRBV15; d_gene: TRBD2; CDR3aa: CATSATSVGEQFF; CDR3nt: TGTGCCACCAGCGCGACTAGCGTTGGTGAGCAGTTCTTC
abundance: NA; j_gene: TRBJ1-1; v_gene: TRBV7-9; d_gene: NA; CDR3aa: CASSYPRGTEAFF; CDR3nt: TGTGCCAGCAGCTATCCCAGGGGAACTGAAGCTTTCTTT
abundance: NA; j_gene: TRBJ2-3; v_gene: TRBV5-1; d_gene: NA; CDR3aa: CASSLPDKGDTQYF; CDR3nt: TGCGCCAGCAGCTTGCCGGACAAGGGGGATACGCAGTATTTT
abundance: NA; j_gene: TRBJ1-2; v_gene: TRBV9; d_gene: NA; CDR3aa: CASSEGEGRGYTF; CDR3nt: TGTGCCAGCAGCGAAGGAGAGGGTCGTGGCTACACCTTC
abundance: NA; j_gene: TRBJ1-3; v_gene: TRBV18; d_gene: NA; CDR3aa: CASSPDEDRNSGNTIYF; CDR3nt: TGTGCCAGCTCACCAGACGAGGACAGAAACTCTGGAAACACCATATATTTT
abundance: NA; j_gene: TRBJ2-1; v_gene: TRBV6-1; d_gene: NA; CDR3aa: CASSGVYNEQFF; CDR3nt: TGTGCCAGCAGTGGAGTCTACAATGAGCAGTTCTTC
abundance: NA; j_gene: TRBJ2-5; v_gene: TRBV29-1; d_gene: TRBD1; CDR3aa: CSVGQGRTETQYF; CDR3nt: TGCAGCGTTGGACAGGGTCGGACGGAGACCCAGTACTTC
abundance: NA; j_gene: TRBJ2-7; v_gene: TRBV28; d_gene: NA; CDR3aa: CASSHSPRDEQYF; CDR3nt: TGTGCCAGCAGCCACTCCCCTCGGGACGAGCAGTACTTC
abundance: NA; j_gene: TRBJ2-5; v_gene: TRBV19; d_gene: TRBD2; CDR3aa: CASSSGGASRETQYF; CDR3nt: TGTGCCAGTAGTAGCGGGGGGGCCTCTCGGGAGACCCAGTACTTC
abundance: NA; j_gene: TRBJ2-2; v_gene: TRBV5-1; d_gene: TRBD2; CDR3aa: CASSYRTRVAGELFF; CDR3nt: TGCGCCAGCAGTTACCGGACTAGAGTGGCCGGGGAGCTGTTTTTT
abundance: NA; j_gene: TRBJ2-1; v_gene: TRBV14; d_gene: NA; CDR3aa: CASSLSQNNEQFF; CDR3nt: TGTGCCAGCAGCCTAAGCCAAAACAATGAGCAGTTCTTC
abundance: NA; j_gene: TRBJ2-7; v_gene: TRBV5-6; d_gene: NA; CDR3aa: CASSFYRGVLYEQYF; CDR3nt: TGTGCCAGCAGCTTTTATCGGGGAGTGTTATACGAGCAGTACTTC
abundance: few; j_gene: TRBJ1-5; v_gene: TRBV6-5; d_gene: NA; CDR3aa: CASSMQGQRHQPQHF; CDR3nt: TGTGCCAGCAGTATGCAAGGACAGAGGCATCAGCCCCAGCATTTT
abundance: NA; j_gene: TRBJ2-7; v_gene: TRBV7-3; d_gene: NA; CDR3aa: CASSPGGRGEQYF; CDR3nt: TGTGCCAGCAGCCCGGGGGGCCGGGGCGAGCAGTACTTC
abundance: NA; j_gene: TRBJ1-2; v_gene: TRBV19; d_gene: NA; CDR3aa: CASSIFGSRADGYTF; CDR3nt: TGTGCCAGTAGTATATTCGGGAGCAGGGCGGATGGCTACACCTTC
abundance: NA; j_gene: TRBJ1-4; v_gene: TRBV27; d_gene: NA; CDR3aa: CASSFRLNEKLFF; CDR3nt: TGTGCCAGCAGTTTTAGACTAAATGAAAAACTGTTTTTT
abundance: NA; j_gene: TRBJ1-6; v_gene: TRBV25-1; d_gene: NA; CDR3aa: CASSEWWGTGTNSPLHF; CDR3nt: TGTGCCAGCAGTGAATGGTGGGGAACAGGTACTAATTCACCCCTCCACTTT
abundance: NA; j_gene: TRBJ2-1; v_gene: TRBV7-2; d_gene: TRBD2; CDR3aa: CASSHRLAGGYNEQFF; CDR3nt: TGTGCCAGCAGCCATCGACTAGCGGGGGGGTACAATGAGCAGTTCTTC
abundance: once; j_gene: TRBJ1-2; v_gene: TRBV19; d_gene: NA; CDR3aa: CASSYRVAYGYTF; CDR3nt: TGTGCCAGTAGTTACAGGGTAGCGTATGGCTACACCTTC
abundance: NA; j_gene: TRBJ2-5; v_gene: TRBV5-1; d_gene: NA; CDR3aa: CASSGTGGKETQYF; CDR3nt: TGCGCCAGCAGCGGCACGGGGGGCAAAGAGACCCAGTACTTC
abundance: NA; j_gene: TRBJ2-7; v_gene: TRBV11-2; d_gene: NA; CDR3aa: CASSLGQGGLYEQYF; CDR3nt: TGTGCCAGCAGCTTAGGGCAGGGGGGACTCTACGAGCAGTACTTC
abundance: NA; j_gene: TRBJ2-4; v_gene: TRBV9; d_gene: NA; CDR3aa: CASSRDSNIQYF; CDR3nt: TGTGCCAGCAGCCGGGACTCCAACATTCAGTACTTC
abundance: once; j_gene: TRBJ2-5; v_gene: TRBV6-6; d_gene: TRBD2; CDR3aa: CASRGLDQETQYF; CDR3nt: TGTGCCAGCAGGGGACTAGACCAAGAGACCCAGTACTTC
abundance: NA; j_gene: TRBJ1-6; v_gene: TRBV5-4; d_gene: NA; CDR3aa: CASGQGFNSPLHF; CDR3nt: TGTGCCAGCGGCCAGGGATTTAATTCACCCCTCCACTTT
abundance: NA; j_gene: TRBJ1-3; v_gene: TRBV7-7; d_gene: NA; CDR3aa: CASSLTNSSGNTIYF; CDR3nt: TGTGCTAGCAGCTTAACGAACAGTTCTGGAAACACCATATATTTT
abundance: NA; j_gene: TRBJ2-5; v_gene: TRBV7-2; d_gene: NA; CDR3aa: CASSRLRGIQETQYF; CDR3nt: TGTGCCAGCAGCCGCCTTAGGGGGATTCAAGAGACCCAGTACTTC
abundance: NA; j_gene: TRBJ1-2; v_gene: TRBV15; d_gene: NA; CDR3aa: CATSDWGPGGYTF; CDR3nt: TGTGCCACCAGCGACTGGGGGCCGGGGGGCTACACCTTC
abundance: NA; j_gene: TRBJ2-1; v_gene: TRBV27; d_gene: NA; CDR3aa: CASSLFRGEQFF; CDR3nt: TGTGCCAGCAGTTTATTTAGAGGTGAGCAGTTCTTC
abundance: NA; j_gene: TRBJ2-7; v_gene: TRBV25-1; d_gene: NA; CDR3aa: CASSDSASYEQYF; CDR3nt: TGTGCCAGCAGTGATAGCGCATCCTACGAGCAGTACTTC
abundance: NA; j_gene: TRBJ2-4; v_gene: TRBV4-2; d_gene: NA; CDR3aa: CASSQEGTNIQYF; CDR3nt: TGTGCCAGCAGCCAAGAGGGGACTAACATTCAGTACTTC
abundance: NA; j_gene: TRBJ2-3; v_gene: TRBV5-4; d_gene: TRBD2; CDR3aa: CASSQLAGGPITDTQYF; CDR3nt: TGTGCCAGCAGCCAGCTAGCGGGGGGCCCGATCACAGATACGCAGTATTTT
abundance: few; j_gene: TRBJ1-1; v_gene: TRBV23-1; d_gene: NA; CDR3aa: CASSVFSLPDREAFF; CDR3nt: TGCGCCAGCAGTGTTTTCTCTCTCCCAGACAGAGAAGCTTTCTTT
abundance: NA; j_gene: TRBJ2-3; v_gene: TRBV6-5; d_gene: TRBD2; CDR3aa: CASSRRLADTDTQYF; CDR3nt: TGTGCCAGCAGTAGAAGACTAGCCGACACAGATACGCAGTATTTT
abundance: NA; j_gene: TRBJ1-5; v_gene: TRBV6-5; d_gene: NA; CDR3aa: CASSYYQGSNQPQHF; CDR3nt: TGTGCCAGCAGTTACTATCAGGGGAGCAATCAGCCCCAGCATTTT
abundance: NA; j_gene: TRBJ2-3; v_gene: TRBV13; d_gene: TRBD2; CDR3aa: CASSREREPRSTDTQYF; CDR3nt: TGTGCCAGCAGCCGCGAGCGGGAACCGAGGAGCACAGATACGCAGTATTTT
abundance: once; j_gene: TRBJ1-6; v_gene: TRBV28; d_gene: NA; CDR3aa: CASSRGNSPLHF; CDR3nt: TGTGCCAGCAGCCGGGGAAATTCACCCCTCCACTTT
abundance: NA; j_gene: TRBJ2-7; v_gene: TRBV2; d_gene: NA; CDR3aa: CASSNGGRAYEQYF; CDR3nt: TGTGCCAGCAGTAACGGGGGGCGGGCCTACGAGCAGTACTTC
abundance: NA; j_gene: TRBJ2-1; v_gene: TRBV20-1; d_gene: NA; CDR3aa: CSARTSNEQFF; CDR3nt: TGCAGTGCTAGGACTAGCAATGAGCAGTTCTTC
abundance: NA; j_gene: TRBJ2-1; v_gene: TRBV4-1; d_gene: NA; CDR3aa: CASSRASTRGSSYNEQFF; CDR3nt: TGCGCCAGCAGCCGAGCTAGTACGCGGGGAAGCTCCTACAATGAGCAGTTCTTC